These 18 T cell receptor beta chains originate from one sample sequenced in a study of graft-versus-host responses after intestinal transplantation. Antigen specificity for these receptors is unknown. Some clones are missing from TCRdb's copy, which holds only in-frame ones; the method was immunoSEQ multiplex PCR. In the table there are tens of thousands of clones, around 90% of which are singletons. This specimen consisted of unstimulated CD8+ T cells sorted from spleen or lymph node cells, obtained before intestinal transplant. Source of these receptors: a human donor who received an intestinal transplant.

This chain joins TRBV7-8 and TRBJ1-4, with 11 bases that match TRBD1. Germline values: CDR1 SGHVS, CDR2 FQNEAQ. V was pared by 5 bases and J by 5 bases, with 7 bases of the junction left unmatched. The CDR3 runs 16 residues. For the CDR3, the DNA is TGTGCCAGCAGCCTTGGGACAGGGGGAAGGAATGAAAAACTGTTTTTT. Encoded protein: CASSLGTGGRNEKLFF.

V gene TRBV29-1 combines with J gene TRBJ2-5, with D unresolved. CDR3 size: 12 residues. Looked up from germline, CDR1 is SQVTM and CDR2 is ANQGSEA. V was cut by 3 bases and J by 4 bases, with 9 bases left in between. The CDR3 spells CSVDRYSETQYF. The DNA of the CDR3 is TGCAGCGTTGACCGGTACTCAGAGACCCAGTACTTC.

For the CDR3, the DNA is TGTGCAAGTCGCTTAGCCGGGACTAGCGGGGGCCGGTCTTCCCTTCCCAAAAACATTCAGTACTTC. Protein: CASRLAGTSGGRSSLPKNIQYF. The V gene is TRBV12-2, the J gene TRBJ2-4; TRBD2, the D gene given by the table, was not confirmed from the DNA. TRBV12-2 is tagged as a pseudogene. This CDR3 spans 22 amino acids.

The chain is built from TRBV29-1 and TRBJ1-2, with TRBD1 matching 10 bases. Germline trimming cut 6 bases from V and 6 bases from J; bases unmatched to any gene: 4. Germline CDR1 reads SQVTM; CDR2 reads ANQGSEA. The CDR3 covers 12 residues. CDR3 nucleotides: TGCAGCGTGGTTGGACAGGGGGATGGCTACACCTTC. Its translation: CSVVGQGDGYTF.

The rearrangement links TRBV2 to TRBJ2-2; 10 bases line up with TRBD2. Germline V gives CDR1 SNHLY, CDR2 FYNNEI. After removal of 2 bases from V and 4 bases from J, the junction contained 4 bases not matched to a gene. This CDR3 region has 16 residues. CDR3 in amino acids: CASSESLAGFTGELFF. CDR3 DNA sequence: TGTGCCAGCAGTGAATCACTAGCGGGGTTCACCGGGGAGCTGTTTTTT.

The chain links TRBV9 to TRBJ2-2, with 9 bases lining up with TRBD1. CDR1 is SGDLS and CDR2 is YYNGEE in the germline V gene. The V and J ends lost 0 bases and 4 bases, in that order; junction bases with no gene match: 4. The CDR3 covers 16 residues. The CDR3 DNA reads TGTGCCAGCAGCGTAGGGGACAGGGCTTTCACCGGGGAGCTGTTTTTT. It is translated as CASSVGDRAFTGELFF.

The V call is TRBV6-5, the J call TRBJ2-3, with 7 bases aligning to TRBD1. This CDR3 is 15 amino acids long. The V gene's germline CDR1 is MNHEY and CDR2 SVGAGI. The V segment lost 6 bases and the J segment 2 bases; nucleotides outside the gene matches: 8. CDR3 DNA sequence: TGTGCCAGCAGAAGGACAGGTGGGAACACAGATACGCAGTATTTT. This codes for CASRRTGGNTDTQYF.

The genes are TRBV6-5 and TRBJ2-7, with 10 bases matching TRBD1. Germline V gene sequence: CDR1 MNHEY, CDR2 SVGAGI. The CDR3 spans 15 residues. V gave up 10 bases and J gave up 3 bases; unmatched junction bases: 12. CDR3 in DNA: TGTGCCACCGAGGTTTTGGGACAGGGGCACTACGAGCAGTACTTC. It is translated as CATEVLGQGHYEQYF.

CDR3 nucleotides: TGTGCCAGTAGTCCGTCGGTCGGGGACACTGAAGCTTTCTTT. This gives the protein CASSPSVGDTEAFF. The V call is TRBV19, the J call TRBJ1-1; D not resolved. Germline-derived CDR1 and CDR2 are LNHDA and SQIVND (reference sequence). Trimming left V 5 bases short and J 3 bases short, with 13 bases between. The CDR3 loop spans 14 amino acids. Full variable domain (remainder filled in from reference TRBV19 and TRBJ1-1): DGGITQSPKYLFRKEGQNVTLSCEQNLNHDAMYWYRQDPGQGLRLIYYSQIVNDFQKGDIAEGYSVSREKKESFPLTVTSAQKNPTAFYLCASSPSVGDTEAFFGQGTRLTVV.

This rearrangement joins TRBV5-1 to TRBJ2-7, with D possibly being TRBD1 (5 bases). The V gene's germline CDR1 is SGHRS and CDR2 YFSETQ. The CDR3 consists of 15 residues. The V end was cut by 4 bases, the J end by 2 bases, with 16 bases between. CDR3 DNA: TGCGCCAGCAGCCCCCAGCAGGGCAGAACCTACGAGCAGTACTTC. Its translation: CASSPQQGRTYEQYF.

V and J are TRBV18 and TRBJ1-2; D is uncertain. This CDR3 region has 14 residues. The germline V gene has CDR1 KGHSH and CDR2 LQKENI. With 2 bases removed from V and 6 bases from J, the gap between germline ends came to 13 bases. The CDR3 DNA follows: TGTGCCAGCTCACCAAAAGGGAAGGAGGATGGCTACACCTTC. Residues: CASSPKGKEDGYTF. Drawing the rest from reference TRBV18 and TRBJ1-2, the complete variable domain is NAGVMQNPRHLVRRRGQEARLRCSPMKGHSHVYWYRQLPEEGLKFMVYLQKENIIDESGMPKERFSAEFPKEGPSILRIQQVVRGDSAAYFCASSPKGKEDGYTFGSGTRLTVV.

This clone was found a few times. V usage is TRBV4-1 and J usage is TRBJ1-2; TRBD1 agrees at 7 bases. V shed 0 bases and J 6 bases; nucleotides not matched to a gene: 10. Germline values: CDR1 MGHRA, CDR2 YSYEKL. The CDR3 loop spans 16 amino acids. The CDR3 DNA follows: TGCGCCAGCAGCCAAGATTCGGGCAGGGGGACCCATGGCTACACCTTC. Translated: CASSQDSGRGTHGYTF.

V usage is TRBV7-6 and J usage is TRBJ2-2; 11 bases line up with TRBD1. V trimming: 5 bases; J trimming: 0 bases; junction bases outside the gene matches: 14. The germline V gene has CDR1 SGHVS and CDR2 FNYEAQ. The CDR3 is made up of 20 amino acids. CDR3 residues: CASSQSRGQGGLTNTGELFF. In nucleotides, the CDR3 is TGTGCCAGCAGCCAAAGTCGGGGACAGGGGGGCCTTACGAACACCGGGGAGCTGTTTTTT. Full variable domain (rest looked up from reference TRBV7-6 and TRBJ2-2): GAGVSQSPRYKVTKRGQDVALRCDPISGHVSLYWYRQALGQGPEFLTYFNYEAQQDKSGLPNDRFSAERPEGSISTLTIQRTEQRDSAMYRCASSQSRGQGGLTNTGELFFGEGSRLTVL.

The rearrangement links TRBV7-2 to TRBJ2-3; D call uncertain. The CDR3 is 14 amino acids. CDR1 SGHTA and CDR2 FQGNSA come from the germline V gene. Trimming shortened V by 5 bases and J by 4 bases, and 13 bases separated the two germline ends. The CDR3 coding sequence is TGTGCCAGCAGCCCGTTGCCTGAGGCAGATACGCAGTATTTT. Protein product: CASSPLPEADTQYF.

This chain uses TRBV9 with TRBJ2-1; 7 bases align to TRBD2. After removal of 3 bases from V and 0 bases from J, the junction contained 3 bases not matched to a gene. CDR3 length: 15 amino acids. CDR1 is SGDLS and CDR2 is YYNGEE in the germline V gene. DNA for the CDR3: TGTGCCAGCAGCGGGGGGGGGAACTCCTACAATGAGCAGTTCTTC. Its protein is CASSGGGNSYNEQFF.

Here the CDR3 reads CASSLLAPQETQYF. In DNA, the CDR3 is TGTGCCAGCAGTTTGCTGGCCCCCCAAGAGACCCAGTACTTC. This rearrangement joins TRBV28 to TRBJ2-5; no clear D gene. The CDR3 loop spans 14 amino acids. The V end was cut by 3 bases, the J end by 1 base, with 9 bases between. Per germline, CDR1 MDHEN and CDR2 SYDVKM.

The chain is built from TRBV9 and TRBJ1-4, with a possible D match to TRBD1 (5 bases). Trimming removed 4 bases at V and 5 bases at J, with 15 bases between. The CDR3 has 15 residues. Germline lookup yields CDR1 SGDLS and CDR2 YYNGEE. CDR3 DNA sequence: TGTGCCAGCAGCTCCCGGATCGGGGGAAATGAAAAACTGTTTTTT. Residues: CASSSRIGGNEKLFF. Complete variable domain (other parts from reference TRBV9 and TRBJ1-4): DSGVTQTPKHLITATGQRVTLRCSPRSGDLSVYWYQQSLDQGLQFLIQYYNGEERAKGNILERFSAQQFPDLHSELNLSSLELGDSALYFCASSSRIGGNEKLFFGSGTQLSVL.

The chain is built from TRBV7-2 and TRBJ2-7; perhaps TRBD1 as D (7 bases). This CDR3 has 14 amino acids. The V and J ends lost 4 bases and 5 bases respectively, with 15 bases between them. Looked up from germline, CDR1 is SGHTA and CDR2 is FQGNSA. The CDR3 protein is CASSSGGTPNEQYF. Here the CDR3 DNA reads TGTGCCAGCAGCTCAGGGGGGACGCCTAACGAGCAGTACTTC.